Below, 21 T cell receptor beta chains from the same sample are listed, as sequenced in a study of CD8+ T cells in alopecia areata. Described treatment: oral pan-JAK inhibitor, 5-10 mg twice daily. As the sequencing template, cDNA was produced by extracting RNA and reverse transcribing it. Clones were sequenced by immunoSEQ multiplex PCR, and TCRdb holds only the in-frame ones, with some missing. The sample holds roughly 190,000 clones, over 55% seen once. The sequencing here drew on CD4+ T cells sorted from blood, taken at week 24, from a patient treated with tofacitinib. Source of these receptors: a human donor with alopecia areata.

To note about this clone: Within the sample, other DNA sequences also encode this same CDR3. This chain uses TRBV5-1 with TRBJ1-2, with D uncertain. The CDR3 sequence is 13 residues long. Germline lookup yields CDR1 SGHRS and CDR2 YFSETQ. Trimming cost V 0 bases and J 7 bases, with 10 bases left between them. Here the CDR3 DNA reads TGCGCCAGCAGCTTGGGGCAGGTAGCTGGCTACACCTTC. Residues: CASSLGQVAGYTF. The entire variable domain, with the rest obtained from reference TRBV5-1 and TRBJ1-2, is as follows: KAGVTQTPRYLIKTRGQQVTLSCSPISGHRSVSWYQQTPGQGLQFLFEYFSETQRNKGNFPGRFSGRQFSNSRSEMNVSTLELGDSALYLCASSLGQVAGYTFGSGTRLTVV.

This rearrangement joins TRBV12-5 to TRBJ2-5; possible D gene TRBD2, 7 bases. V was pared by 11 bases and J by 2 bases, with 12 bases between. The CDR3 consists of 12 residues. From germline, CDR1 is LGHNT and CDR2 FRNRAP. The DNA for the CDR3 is TGTGCTTGCGGGGGCTTACAAGAGACCCAGTACTTC. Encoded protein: CACGGLQETQYF.

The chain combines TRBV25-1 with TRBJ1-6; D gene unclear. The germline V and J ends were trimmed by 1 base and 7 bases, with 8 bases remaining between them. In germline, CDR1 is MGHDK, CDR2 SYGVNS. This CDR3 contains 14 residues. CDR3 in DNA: TGTGCCAGCAGTGAATCAGCGGCGAATTCACCCCTCCACTTT. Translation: CASSESAANSPLHF. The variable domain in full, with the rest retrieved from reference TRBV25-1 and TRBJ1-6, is EADIYQTPRYLVIGTGKKITLECSQTMGHDKMYWYQQDPGMELHLIHYSYGVNSTEKGDLSSESTVSRIRTEHFPLTLESARPSHTSQYLCASSESAANSPLHFGNGTRLTVT.

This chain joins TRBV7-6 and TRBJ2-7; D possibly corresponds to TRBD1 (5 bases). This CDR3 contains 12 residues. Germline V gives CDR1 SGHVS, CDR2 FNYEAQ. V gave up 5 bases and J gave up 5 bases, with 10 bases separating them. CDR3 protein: CASSLLGDEQYF. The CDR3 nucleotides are TGTGCCAGCAGCCTATTAGGGGACGAGCAGTACTTC.

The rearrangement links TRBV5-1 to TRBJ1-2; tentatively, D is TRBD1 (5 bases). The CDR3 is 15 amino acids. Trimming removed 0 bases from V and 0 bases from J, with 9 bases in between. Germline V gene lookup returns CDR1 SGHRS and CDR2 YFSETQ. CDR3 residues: CASSLGQPTNYGYTF. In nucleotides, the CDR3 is TGCGCCAGCAGCTTGGGACAGCCGACTAACTATGGCTACACCTTC.

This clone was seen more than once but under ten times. The CDR3 is CASSGDRDMNIQYF. In DNA form, the CDR3 reads TGTGCCAGCAGTGGGGACAGGGATATGAACATTCAGTACTTC. V usage is TRBV2 and J usage is TRBJ2-4; 9 bases are a match to TRBD1. The CDR3 has 14 residues. With 4 bases clipped from V and 7 bases from J, the junction kept 5 bases outside the gene matches. The V gene's germline CDR1 is SNHLY and CDR2 FYNNEI.

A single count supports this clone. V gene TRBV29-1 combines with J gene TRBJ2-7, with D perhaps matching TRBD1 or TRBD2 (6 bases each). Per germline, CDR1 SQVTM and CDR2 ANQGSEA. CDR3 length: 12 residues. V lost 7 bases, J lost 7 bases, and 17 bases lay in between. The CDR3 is CSASGAVSEQYF. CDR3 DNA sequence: TGCAGCGCCTCGGGGGCGGTAAGTGAGCAGTACTTC.

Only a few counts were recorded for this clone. CDR3 amino acids: CATRVWGQRGNYNEQFF. For the CDR3, the DNA is TGCGCCACACGGGTTTGGGGTCAGCGGGGGAATTACAATGAGCAGTTCTTC. The chain uses TRBV10-2 and TRBJ2-1; 8 bases fit TRBD2. Germline V gene sequence: CDR1 WSHSY, CDR2 SAAADI. Losses at the gene ends were 10 bases for V and 4 bases for J; bases not matched to a gene: 18. This CDR3 is 17 amino acids long.

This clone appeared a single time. CDR3 nucleotide sequence: TGTGCCTGGAGTGTCGGCCGACCTAGCACAGATACGCAGTATTTT. This codes for CAWSVGRPSTDTQYF. The chain couples TRBV30 to TRBJ2-3; no clear D gene. V was shortened by 0 bases and J by 0 bases, with 10 bases between the two germline ends. The CDR3 has 15 amino acids. The V gene's germline CDR1 is GTSNPN and CDR2 SVGIG (reference sequence).

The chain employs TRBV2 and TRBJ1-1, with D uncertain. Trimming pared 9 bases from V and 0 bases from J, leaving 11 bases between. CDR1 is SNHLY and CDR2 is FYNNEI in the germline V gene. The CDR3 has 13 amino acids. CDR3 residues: CARSNEMNTEAFF. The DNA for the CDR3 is TGTGCCAGATCGAATGAGATGAACACTGAAGCTTTCTTT.

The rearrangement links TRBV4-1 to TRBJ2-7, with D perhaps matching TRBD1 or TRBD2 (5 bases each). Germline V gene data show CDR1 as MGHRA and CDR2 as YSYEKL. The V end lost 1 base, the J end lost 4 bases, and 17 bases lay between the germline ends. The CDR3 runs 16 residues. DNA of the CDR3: TGCGCCAGCAGCCAAGTTATTGGGGGATGGAGATACGAGCAGTACTTC. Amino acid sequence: CASSQVIGGWRYEQYF.

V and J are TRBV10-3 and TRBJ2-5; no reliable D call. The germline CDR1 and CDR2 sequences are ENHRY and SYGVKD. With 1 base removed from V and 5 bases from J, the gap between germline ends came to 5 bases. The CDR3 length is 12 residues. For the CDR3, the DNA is TGTGCCATCAGTGAGTTAACCGAGACCCAGTACTTC. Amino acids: CAISELTETQYF.

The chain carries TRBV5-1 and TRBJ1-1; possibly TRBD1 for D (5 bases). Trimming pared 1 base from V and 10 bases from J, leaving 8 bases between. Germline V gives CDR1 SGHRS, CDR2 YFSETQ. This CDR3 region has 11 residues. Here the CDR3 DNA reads TGCGCCAGCAGCTTGCGGGGGAGAGCTTTCTTT. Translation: CASSLRGRAFF.

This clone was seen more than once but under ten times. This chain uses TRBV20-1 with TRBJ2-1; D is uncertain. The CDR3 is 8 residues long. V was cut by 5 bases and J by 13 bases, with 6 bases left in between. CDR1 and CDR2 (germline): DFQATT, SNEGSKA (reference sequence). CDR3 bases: TGCAGTGCTGCCCCACAGTTCTTC. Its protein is CSAAPQFF.

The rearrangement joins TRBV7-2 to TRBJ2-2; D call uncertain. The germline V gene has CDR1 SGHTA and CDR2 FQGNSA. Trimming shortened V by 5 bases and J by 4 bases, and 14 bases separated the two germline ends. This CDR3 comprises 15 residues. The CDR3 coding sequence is TGTGCCAGCAGCCCCCCCCCGGTCCGCACCGGGGAGCTGTTTTTT. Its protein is CASSPPPVRTGELFF.

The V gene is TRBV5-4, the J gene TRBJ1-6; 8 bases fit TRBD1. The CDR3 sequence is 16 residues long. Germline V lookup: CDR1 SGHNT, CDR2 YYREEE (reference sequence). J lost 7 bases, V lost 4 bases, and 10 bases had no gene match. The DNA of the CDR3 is TGTGCCAGCAGCCAACACTCCACAGGGGGGAATTCACCCCTCCACTTT. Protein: CASSQHSTGGNSPLHF. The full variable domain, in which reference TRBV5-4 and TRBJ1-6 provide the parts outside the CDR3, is ETGVTQSPTHLIKTRGQQVTLRCSSQSGHNTVSWYQQALGQGPQFIFQYYREEENGRGNFPPRFSGLQFPNYSSELNVNALELDDSALYLCASSQHSTGGNSPLHFGNGTRLTVT.

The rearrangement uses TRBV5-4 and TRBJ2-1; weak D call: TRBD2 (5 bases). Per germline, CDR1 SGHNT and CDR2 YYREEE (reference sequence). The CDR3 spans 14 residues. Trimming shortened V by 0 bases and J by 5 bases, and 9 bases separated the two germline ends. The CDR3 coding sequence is TGTGCCAGCAGCTTGGCGCTAGCTAACAATGAGCAGTTCTTC. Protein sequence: CASSLALANNEQFF.

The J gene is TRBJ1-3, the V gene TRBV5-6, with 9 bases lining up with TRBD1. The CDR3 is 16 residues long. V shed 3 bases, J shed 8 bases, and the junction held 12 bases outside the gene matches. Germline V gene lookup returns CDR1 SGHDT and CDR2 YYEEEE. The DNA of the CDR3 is TGTGCCAGCAGCTCGGAAACGACAGGGGGATACCACACCATATATTTT. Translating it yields CASSSETTGGYHTIYF.

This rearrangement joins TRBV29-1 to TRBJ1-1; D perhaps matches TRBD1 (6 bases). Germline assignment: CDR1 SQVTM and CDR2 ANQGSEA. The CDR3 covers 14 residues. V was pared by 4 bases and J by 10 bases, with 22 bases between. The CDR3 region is CSVALRDKGYRAFF. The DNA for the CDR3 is TGCAGCGTTGCCCTACGGGACAAGGGGTATAGAGCTTTCTTT.

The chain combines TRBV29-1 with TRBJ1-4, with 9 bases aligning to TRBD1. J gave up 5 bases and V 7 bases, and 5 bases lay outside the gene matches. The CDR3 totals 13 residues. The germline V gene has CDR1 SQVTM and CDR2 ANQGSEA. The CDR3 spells CSATGTGNEKLFF. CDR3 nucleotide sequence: TGCAGCGCTACCGGGACAGGGAATGAAAAACTGTTTTTT.

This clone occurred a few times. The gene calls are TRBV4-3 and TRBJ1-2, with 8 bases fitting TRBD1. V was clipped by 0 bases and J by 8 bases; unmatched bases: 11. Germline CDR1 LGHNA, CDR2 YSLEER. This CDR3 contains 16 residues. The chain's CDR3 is CASSQDGIGQGEGYTF. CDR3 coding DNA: TGCGCCAGCAGCCAAGACGGGATCGGACAGGGTGAGGGCTACACCTTC.